This T cell receptor beta chain is drawn from a study of blood T cell repertoires in COVID-19. Turning to the study itself: COVID-19 samples from acute and convalescent phases originated in the United States, Italy and Spain. Sources were T cells, B-cell-depleted T cells, or PBMCs; the material itself was cDNA or gDNA.

Sequencing used immunoSEQ multiplex PCR; TCRdb keeps in-frame clones, though not all of them. The top ten clones hold around a third of a sample with approximately 58,000 clones, approximately 75% of them seen once. J lost 9 bases, V lost 4 bases, and 9 bases had no gene match. Per germline, CDR1 SGDLS and CDR2 YYNGEE. CDR3 length equals 13 residues. The chain combines TRBV9 with TRBJ2-5; 7 nucleotides agree with TRBD2. The sample was peripheral blood. This TCR derives from a man in his sixties with COVID-19, enrolled during active disease. In DNA, the CDR3 is TGTGCCAGCAGCACAGCAGGTGGGGGGGCCCAGTACTTC. It yields the protein CASSTAGGGAQYF.